This TCR beta chain appears in the sequencing data of a study of blood T cells in healthy people across ages (dated by TCRdb to between 2014 and 2017). In the study overall: In model experiments, template switching captured roughly one uniquely barcoded TCR beta cDNA molecule for every two T cells. To track age-related changes in TCR beta repertoire diversity, the study relied on deep sequencing normalized with unique cDNA molecular identifiers. Four age groups were formed from the donors: young (average approximately 16 years), middle-aged (approximately 40), aged (about 62) and long-lived (less than 85). To avoid experimental bias, donors of different ages were spread randomly across the sequencing lanes. Two additional independent replicas of 1 million unique cDNA reads from the same blood draw were analyzed for two donors (one aged 18 to 30 and one aged 80 or older). On the study overall, not on this receptor specifically: Compared with the aged group, more naive CD4+ T cells, fewer expanded clones and increased TCR diversity were shown by the long-lived group, suggesting age selection. As age increased, observed TCR beta diversity per million T cells dropped in a roughly linear way, and a significant reduction was already evident by age about 36. The percentage of naive T cells measured by flow cytometry correlated strongly with observed TCR beta diversity. Because donor CMV infection status was unknown, age-related changes in expanded clonotypes were potentially confounded. Estimates of total diversity from one million sequenced T cells were regarded as lower bounds and underestimates. Conclusive comparison of naive and antigen-experienced compartments was prevented by the profiling of bulk unsorted PBMCs.

Systemically healthy Caucasian individuals from Russia, over 30 in total and aged roughly 6 to 100 years, were included as donors. Each donor gave approximately 9.4 milliliters of peripheral blood, drawn into EDTA-treated Vacutainer tubes. Ficoll-Paque density-gradient centrifugation was used to isolate PBMCs, with at least 6.5 million per sample. Total RNA, at least 6 micrograms per sample, was extracted from PBMCs with Trizol reagent. The percentages of naive CD45RAhigh/CD27high T cells were determined by flow cytometry on a PBMC aliquot from every donor. Worth noting for this clonotype: Its antigen has not been determined. Base qualities were left out, and no much larger clone turns up one base away.

The receptor library was made with 5' RACE. Data came from an Illumina HiSeq 2500. A second PCR of roughly 6 to 11 cycles was run with a J-beta primer mix and a sample-barcoded 5' primer. A unique molecular identifier was introduced onto each TCR beta cDNA molecule by a template-switch 5' adaptor carrying 12 random nucleotides. Each sample yielded at least 2.5 million CDR3-containing paired-end reads. The Mint cDNA synthesis kit, primed by a TRBC-specific oligonucleotide, was used to synthesize first-strand cDNA from all RNA. All cDNA was treated with uracil-DNA glycosylase and then went through a first 18-cycle PCR with the universal primers M1SS and BC2_uni_R. Processing in the source paper ran as follows. For normalization, 1 million high-quality reads, each with a distinct molecular identifier, were randomly selected from each sample. Reads sharing molecular identifiers were discarded rather than binned into consensus sequences. MiTCR, set to a Q25 quality threshold and the strictest error-elimination algorithm, was used for CDR3 identification, clonotype clustering and error correction. A nonparametric unseen species model with Euler transformation was used to estimate a lower bound on total TCR beta diversity. TCRdb reanalyzed the raw reads on its own, using fastp at Q25 for trimming and MiXCR for clone calling, and kept in-frame beta chains. CDR3 protein duplicates are merged, each entry listing the most common genes and DNA. TCRdb's processing, not the authors' own work, is the source of the V and J calls. The sample table shows more than 500,000 distinct CDR3 sequences, and roughly a quarter are seen once. The ten largest clones add up to 18% of the sample.

This TCR derives from a woman between 70 and 85 years old in good health. The sample consisted of blood.

Here is the DNA: TGTGCCACCAGATCCGGCACCGGGGAGCTGTTTTTT. This yields the protein CATRSGTGELFF. The V and J segments used are TRBV27 and TRBJ2-2; the D gene cannot be named for sure. CDR1 and CDR2 were assigned from the germline V gene (reference sequence) as MNHEY and SMNVEV. Counted from cysteine to phenylalanine, this CDR3 has 12 amino acids. CDR3 DNA only is kept here, 36 bases in frame from base 1. V is clipped by 10 bases and J by 4 bases, and the sequence between their germline boundaries is 10 bases long.